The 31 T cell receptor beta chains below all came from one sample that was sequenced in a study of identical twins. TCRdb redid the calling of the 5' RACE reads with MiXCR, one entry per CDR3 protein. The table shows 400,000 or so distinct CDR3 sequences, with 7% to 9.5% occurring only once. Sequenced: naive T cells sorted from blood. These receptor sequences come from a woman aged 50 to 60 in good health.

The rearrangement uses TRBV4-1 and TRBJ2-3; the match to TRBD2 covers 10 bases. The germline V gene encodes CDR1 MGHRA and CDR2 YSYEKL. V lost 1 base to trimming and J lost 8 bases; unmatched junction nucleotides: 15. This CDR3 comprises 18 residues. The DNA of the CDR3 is TGCGCCAGCAGCCAAGCTCCCCTTACTAGCGGGGAGGTGGGTACGCAGTATTTT. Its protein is CASSQAPLTSGEVGTQYF.

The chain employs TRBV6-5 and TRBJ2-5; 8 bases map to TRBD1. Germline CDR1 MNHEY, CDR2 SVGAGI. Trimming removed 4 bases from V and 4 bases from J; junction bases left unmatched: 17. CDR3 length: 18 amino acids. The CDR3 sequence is CASSSQSTLTGVGETQYF. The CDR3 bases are TGTGCCAGCAGTTCCCAATCGACCCTGACAGGGGTCGGAGAGACCCAGTACTTC.

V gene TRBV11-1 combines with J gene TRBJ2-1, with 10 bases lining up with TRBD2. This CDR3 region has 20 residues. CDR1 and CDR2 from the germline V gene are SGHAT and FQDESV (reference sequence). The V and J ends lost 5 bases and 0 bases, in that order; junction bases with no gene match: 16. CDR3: CASSKPGRGSGRASYNEQFF. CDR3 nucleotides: TGTGCCAGCAGCAAGCCAGGTCGTGGAAGCGGGAGGGCCTCCTACAATGAGCAGTTCTTC.

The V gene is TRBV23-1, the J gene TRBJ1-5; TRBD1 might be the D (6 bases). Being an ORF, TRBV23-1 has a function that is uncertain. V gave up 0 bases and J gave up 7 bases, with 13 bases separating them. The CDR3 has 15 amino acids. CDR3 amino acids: CASSQSWTACQPQHF. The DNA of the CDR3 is TGCGCCAGCAGTCAATCCTGGACAGCCTGCCAGCCCCAGCATTTT.

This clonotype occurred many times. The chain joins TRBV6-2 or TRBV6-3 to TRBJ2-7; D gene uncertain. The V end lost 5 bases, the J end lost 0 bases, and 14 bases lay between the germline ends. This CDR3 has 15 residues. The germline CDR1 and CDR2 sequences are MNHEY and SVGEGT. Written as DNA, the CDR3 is TGTGCCAGCAGTCGGGCCGTGGACCTCTCCTACGAGCAGTACTTC. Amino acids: CASSRAVDLSYEQYF.

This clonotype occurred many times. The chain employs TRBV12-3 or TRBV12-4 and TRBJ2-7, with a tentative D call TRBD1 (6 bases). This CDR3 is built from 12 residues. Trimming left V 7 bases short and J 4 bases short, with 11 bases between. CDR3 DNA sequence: TGTGCCAGCAAGGGACACCAATACGAGCAGTACGTC. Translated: CASKGHQYEQYV.

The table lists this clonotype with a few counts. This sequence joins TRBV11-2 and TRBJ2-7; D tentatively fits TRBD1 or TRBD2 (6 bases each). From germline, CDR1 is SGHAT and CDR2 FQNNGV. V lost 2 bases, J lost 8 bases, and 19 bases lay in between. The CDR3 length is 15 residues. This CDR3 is CASSLRGRTQLKQYF. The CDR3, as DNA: TGTGCCAGCAGCTTAAGGGGGAGGACCCAGTTAAAGCAGTACTTC.

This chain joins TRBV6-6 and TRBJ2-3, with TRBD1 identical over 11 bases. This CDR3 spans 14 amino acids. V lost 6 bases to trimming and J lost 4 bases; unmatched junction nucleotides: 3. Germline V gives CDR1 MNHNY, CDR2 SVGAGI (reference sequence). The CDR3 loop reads CASRDRGLADTQYF. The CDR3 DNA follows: TGTGCCAGCAGGGACAGGGGGCTCGCAGATACGCAGTATTTT.

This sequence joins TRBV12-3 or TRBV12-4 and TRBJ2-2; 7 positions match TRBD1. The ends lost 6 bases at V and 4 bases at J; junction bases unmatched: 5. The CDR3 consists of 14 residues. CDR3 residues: CASRRDRFTGELFF. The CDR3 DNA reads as TGTGCCAGCAGGAGGGACAGATTCACCGGGGAGCTGTTTTTT.

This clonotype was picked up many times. The CDR3 DNA reads TGTGCCAGCAGCTCCCGGGACGGAAAAAACATTCAGTACTTC. It specifies CASSSRDGKNIQYF. V and J are TRBV7-8 and TRBJ2-4; D possibly matches TRBD1 or TRBD2 (5 bases each). The CDR3 is 14 amino acids. Trimming took off 4 bases at V and 4 bases at J, with 11 bases between the two ends. CDR1 and CDR2 from the germline V gene are SGHVS and FQNEAQ.

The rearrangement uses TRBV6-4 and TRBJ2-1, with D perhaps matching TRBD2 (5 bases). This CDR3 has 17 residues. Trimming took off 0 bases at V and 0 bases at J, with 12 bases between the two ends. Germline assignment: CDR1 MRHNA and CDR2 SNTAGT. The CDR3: CASSDSPLAVSYNEQFF. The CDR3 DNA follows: TGTGCCAGCAGTGACTCTCCCCTAGCAGTCTCCTACAATGAGCAGTTCTTC.

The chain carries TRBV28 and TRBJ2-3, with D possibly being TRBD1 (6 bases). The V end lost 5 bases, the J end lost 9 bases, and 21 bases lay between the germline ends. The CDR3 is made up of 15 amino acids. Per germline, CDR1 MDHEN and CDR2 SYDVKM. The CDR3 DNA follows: TGTGCCAGCAGTATTACAGGGCCTCGCGTGGGCACGCAGTATTTT. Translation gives CASSITGPRVGTQYF.

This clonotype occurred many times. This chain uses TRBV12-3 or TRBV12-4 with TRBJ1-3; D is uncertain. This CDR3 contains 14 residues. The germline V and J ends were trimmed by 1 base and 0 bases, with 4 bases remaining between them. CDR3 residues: CASSLVGSGNTIYF. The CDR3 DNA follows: TGTGCCAGCAGTTTAGTGGGCTCTGGAAACACCATATATTTT.

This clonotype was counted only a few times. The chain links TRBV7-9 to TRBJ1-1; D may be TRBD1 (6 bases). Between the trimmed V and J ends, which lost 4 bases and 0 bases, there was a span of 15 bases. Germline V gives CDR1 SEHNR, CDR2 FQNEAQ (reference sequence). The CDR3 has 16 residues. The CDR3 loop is CASSSTSDRMNTEAFF. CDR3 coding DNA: TGTGCCAGCAGCTCTACTTCCGACAGGATGAACACTGAAGCTTTCTTT. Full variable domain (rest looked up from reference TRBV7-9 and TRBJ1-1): DTGVSQNPRHKITKRGQNVTFRCDPISEHNRLYWYRQTLGQGPEFLTYFQNEAQLEKSRLLSDRFSAERPKGSFSTLEIQRTEQGDSAMYLCASSSTSDRMNTEAFFGQGTRLTVV.

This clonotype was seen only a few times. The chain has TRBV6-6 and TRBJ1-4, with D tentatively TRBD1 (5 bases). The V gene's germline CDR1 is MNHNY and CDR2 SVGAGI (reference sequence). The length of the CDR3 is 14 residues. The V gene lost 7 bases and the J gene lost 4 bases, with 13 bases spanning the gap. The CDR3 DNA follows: TGTGCCAGCACCCCGCGAGGGGTTAATGAAAAACTGTTTTTT. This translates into CASTPRGVNEKLFF.

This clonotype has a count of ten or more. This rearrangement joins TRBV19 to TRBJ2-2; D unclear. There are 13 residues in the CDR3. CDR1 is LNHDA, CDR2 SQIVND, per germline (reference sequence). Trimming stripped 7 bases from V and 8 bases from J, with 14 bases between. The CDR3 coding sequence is TGTGCCAGTAATAATGGGGTTGCGGGGGAGCTGTTTTTT. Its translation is CASNNGVAGELFF.

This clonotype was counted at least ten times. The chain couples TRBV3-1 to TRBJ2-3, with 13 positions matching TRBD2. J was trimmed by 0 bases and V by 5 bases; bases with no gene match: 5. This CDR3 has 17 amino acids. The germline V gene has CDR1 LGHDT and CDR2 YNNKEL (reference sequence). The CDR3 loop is CASSGTSGTSSTDTQYF. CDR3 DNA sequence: TGTGCCAGCAGCGGGACTAGCGGGACCTCTAGCACAGATACGCAGTATTTT.

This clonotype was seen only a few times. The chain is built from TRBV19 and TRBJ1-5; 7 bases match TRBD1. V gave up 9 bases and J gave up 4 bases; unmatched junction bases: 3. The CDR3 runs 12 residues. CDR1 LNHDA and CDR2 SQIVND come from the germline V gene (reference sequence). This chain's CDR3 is CASGTENQPQHF. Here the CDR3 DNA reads TGTGCCAGCGGGACAGAGAATCAGCCCCAGCATTTT.

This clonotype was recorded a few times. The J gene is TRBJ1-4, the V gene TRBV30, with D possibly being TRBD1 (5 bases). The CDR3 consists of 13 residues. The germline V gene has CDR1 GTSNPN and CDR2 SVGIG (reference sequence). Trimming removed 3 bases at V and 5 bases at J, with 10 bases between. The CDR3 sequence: CAWRRGLNEKLFF. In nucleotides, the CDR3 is TGTGCCTGGAGAAGGGGCCTGAATGAAAAACTGTTTTTT. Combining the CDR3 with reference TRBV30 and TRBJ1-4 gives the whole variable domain SQTIHQWPATLVQPVGSPLSLECTVEGTSNPNLYWYRQAAGRGLQLLFYSVGIGQISSEVPQNLSASRPQDRQFILSSKKLLLSDSGFYLCAWRRGLNEKLFFGSGTQLSVL.

CDR3 in amino acids: CATSDFRAPRGYTF. CDR3 bases: TGTGCCACCAGTGATTTCCGGGCCCCGAGAGGCTACACCTTC. The chain couples TRBV24-1 to TRBJ1-2, with D uncertain. Trimming took off 1 base at V and 8 bases at J, with 13 bases between the two ends. Germline-derived CDR1 and CDR2 are KGHDR and SFDVKD. This CDR3 has 14 residues.

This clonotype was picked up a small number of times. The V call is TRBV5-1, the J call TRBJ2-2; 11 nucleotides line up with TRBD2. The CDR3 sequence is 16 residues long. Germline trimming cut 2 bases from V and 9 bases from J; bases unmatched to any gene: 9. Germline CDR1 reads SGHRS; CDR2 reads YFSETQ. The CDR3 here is CASSFTSGSSYRELFF. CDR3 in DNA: TGCGCCAGCAGCTTTACTAGCGGGAGCTCATACCGGGAGCTGTTTTTT.

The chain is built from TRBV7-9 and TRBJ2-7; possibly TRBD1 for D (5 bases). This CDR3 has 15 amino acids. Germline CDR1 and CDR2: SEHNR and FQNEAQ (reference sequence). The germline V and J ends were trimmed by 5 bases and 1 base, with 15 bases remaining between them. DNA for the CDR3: TGTGCCAGCAGCCAGGCCTCTAAGGGGTCCTACGAGCAGTACTTC. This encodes CASSQASKGSYEQYF.

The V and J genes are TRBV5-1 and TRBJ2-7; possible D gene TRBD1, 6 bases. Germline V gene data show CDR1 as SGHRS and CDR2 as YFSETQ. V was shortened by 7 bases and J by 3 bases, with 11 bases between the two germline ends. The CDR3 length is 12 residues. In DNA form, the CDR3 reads TGCGCCAGCGCAGGGGAAGGCTACGAGCAGTACTTC. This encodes CASAGEGYEQYF.

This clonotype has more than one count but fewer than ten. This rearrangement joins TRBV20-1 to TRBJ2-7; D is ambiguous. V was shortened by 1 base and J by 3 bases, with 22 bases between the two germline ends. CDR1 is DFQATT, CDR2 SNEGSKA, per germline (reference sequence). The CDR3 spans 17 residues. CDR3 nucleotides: TGCAGTGCTAGAGCCTCAAATGGGCGGCAACACTTCTACGAGCAGTACTTC. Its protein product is CSARASNGRQHFYEQYF.

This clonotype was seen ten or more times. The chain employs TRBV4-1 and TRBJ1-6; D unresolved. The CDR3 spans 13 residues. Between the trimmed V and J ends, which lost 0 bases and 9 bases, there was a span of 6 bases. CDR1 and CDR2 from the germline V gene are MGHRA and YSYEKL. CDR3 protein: CASSQDFGSPLHF. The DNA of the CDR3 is TGCGCCAGCAGCCAAGATTTCGGTTCACCCCTCCACTTT.

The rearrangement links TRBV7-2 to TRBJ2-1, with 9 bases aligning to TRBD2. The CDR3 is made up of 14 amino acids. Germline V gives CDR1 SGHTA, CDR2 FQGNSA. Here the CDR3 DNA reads TGTGCTACTCCCCTAGCGGGGAAGTACAATGAGCAGTTCTTC. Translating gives CATPLAGKYNEQFF.

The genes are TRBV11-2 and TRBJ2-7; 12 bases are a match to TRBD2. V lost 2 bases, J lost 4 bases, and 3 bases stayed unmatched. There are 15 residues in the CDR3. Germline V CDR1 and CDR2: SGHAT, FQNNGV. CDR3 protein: CASSLLAGGVYEQYF. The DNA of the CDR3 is TGTGCCAGCAGCTTACTAGCGGGAGGGGTGTACGAGCAGTACTTC.

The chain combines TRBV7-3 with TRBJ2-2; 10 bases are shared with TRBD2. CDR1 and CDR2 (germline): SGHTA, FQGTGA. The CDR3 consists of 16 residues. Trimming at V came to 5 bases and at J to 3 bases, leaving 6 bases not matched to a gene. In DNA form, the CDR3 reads TGTGCCAGCAGCCAGAGCGGGAGGGCCGACACCGGGGAGCTGTTTTTT. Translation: CASSQSGRADTGELFF.

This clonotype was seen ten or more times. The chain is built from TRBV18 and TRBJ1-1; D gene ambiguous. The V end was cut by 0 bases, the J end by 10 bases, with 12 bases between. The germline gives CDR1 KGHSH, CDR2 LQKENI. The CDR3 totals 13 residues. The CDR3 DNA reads TGTGCCAGCTCACCACCGTCGGGTACGGGAGCTTTCTTT. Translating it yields CASSPPSGTGAFF.

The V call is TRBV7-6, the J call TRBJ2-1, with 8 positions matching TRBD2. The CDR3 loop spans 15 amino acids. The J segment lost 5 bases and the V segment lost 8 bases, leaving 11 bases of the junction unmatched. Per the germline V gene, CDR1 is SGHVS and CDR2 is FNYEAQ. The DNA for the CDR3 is TGTGCCAGCGGACCGATAGCGGGATCCGACAATGAGCAGTTCTTC. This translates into CASGPIAGSDNEQFF. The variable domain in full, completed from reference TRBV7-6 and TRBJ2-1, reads GAGVSQSPRYKVTKRGQDVALRCDPISGHVSLYWYRQALGQGPEFLTYFNYEAQQDKSGLPNDRFSAERPEGSISTLTIQRTEQRDSAMYRCASGPIAGSDNEQFFGPGTRLTVL.

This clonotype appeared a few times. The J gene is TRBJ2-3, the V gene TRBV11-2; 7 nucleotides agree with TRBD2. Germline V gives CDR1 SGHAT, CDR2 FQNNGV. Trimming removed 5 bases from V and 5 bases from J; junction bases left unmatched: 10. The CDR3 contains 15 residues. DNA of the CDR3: TGTGCCAGCAGCGCGGGGCGCGGGAGTCGAGATACGCAGTATTTT. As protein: CASSAGRGSRDTQYF.